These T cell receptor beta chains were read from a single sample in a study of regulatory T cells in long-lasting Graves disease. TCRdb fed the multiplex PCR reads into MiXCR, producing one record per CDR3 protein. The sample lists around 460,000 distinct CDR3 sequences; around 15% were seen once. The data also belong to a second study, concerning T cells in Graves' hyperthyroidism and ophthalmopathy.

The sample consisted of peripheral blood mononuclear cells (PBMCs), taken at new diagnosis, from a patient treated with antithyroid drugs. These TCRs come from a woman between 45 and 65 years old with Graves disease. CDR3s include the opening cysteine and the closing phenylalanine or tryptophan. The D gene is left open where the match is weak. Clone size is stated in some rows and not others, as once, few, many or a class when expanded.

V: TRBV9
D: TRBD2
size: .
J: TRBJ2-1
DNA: TGTGCCAGCAGCGGTGCTAGCGGGAGGGTCGGGGTGAATGAGCAGTTCTTC
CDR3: CASSGASGRVGVNEQFF

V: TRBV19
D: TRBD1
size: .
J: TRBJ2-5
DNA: TGTGCCAGTAGTAGTGAAGGGGGCGGAGAGACCCAGTACTTC
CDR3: CASSSEGGGETQYF

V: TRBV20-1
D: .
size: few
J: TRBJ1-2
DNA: TGCAGTGCTAGGGGGGATTCTTTGAACTATGGCTACACCTTC
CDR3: CSARGDSLNYGYTF

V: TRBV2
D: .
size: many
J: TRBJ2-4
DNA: TGTGCCAGCAGTGCTTGGGCAGTCTTAGCCAAAAACATTCAGTACTTC
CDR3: CASSAWAVLAKNIQYF

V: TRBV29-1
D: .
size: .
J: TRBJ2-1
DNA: TGCAGCGTTGATCTGAGGGGCTCCTACAATGAGCAGTTCTTC
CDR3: CSVDLRGSYNEQFF

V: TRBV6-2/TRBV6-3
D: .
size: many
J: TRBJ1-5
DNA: TGTGCCAGCAGTTACTCGGGGGCCGGGGGTCAGCCCCAGCATTTT
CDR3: CASSYSGAGGQPQHF

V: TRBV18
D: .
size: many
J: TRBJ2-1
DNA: TGTGCCAGCTCACCACCGAGACAGACACGATACAATGAGCAGTTCTTC
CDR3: CASSPPRQTRYNEQFF

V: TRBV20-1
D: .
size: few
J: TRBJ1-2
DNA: TGCAGTGCCGGCGTTCAGGGGACCTATGGCTACACCTTC
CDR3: CSAGVQGTYGYTF

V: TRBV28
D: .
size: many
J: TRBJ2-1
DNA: TGTGCCAGCAGTTTAAACAAATATGAGCAGTTCTTC
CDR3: CASSLNKYEQFF

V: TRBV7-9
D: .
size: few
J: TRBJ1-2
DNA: TGTGCCAGCAGCTTAGCGGAGCTCCCCAGTGGCTACACCTTC
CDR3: CASSLAELPSGYTF

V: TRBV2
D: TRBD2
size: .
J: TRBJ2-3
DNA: TGTGCCAGCAGGACGGGACTAGCGGGAGGAGATACGCAGTATTTT
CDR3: CASRTGLAGGDTQYF

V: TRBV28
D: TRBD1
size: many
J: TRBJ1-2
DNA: TGTGCCAGCAGTTTACCCCTAGGGACAGGGTGGACCGGTAACTATGGCTACACCTTC
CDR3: CASSLPLGTGWTGNYGYTF

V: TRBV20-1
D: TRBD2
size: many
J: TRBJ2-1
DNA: TGCAGTGCCGAGGGACTAGCGGGAGACAATGAGCAGTTCTTC
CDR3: CSAEGLAGDNEQFF

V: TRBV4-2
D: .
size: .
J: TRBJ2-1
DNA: TGTACCAGCAGCCAAGTCGGGTTTAGACAGCCCTACAATGAGCAGTTCTTC
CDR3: CTSSQVGFRQPYNEQFF

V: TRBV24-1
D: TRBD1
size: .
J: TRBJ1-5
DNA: TGTGCCACCACCCCCGGGGGACAGGGGGACTATCAGCCCCAGCATTTT
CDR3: CATTPGGQGDYQPQHF

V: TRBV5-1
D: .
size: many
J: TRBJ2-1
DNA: TGCGCCAGCAGCGAGTCAACAGGGACTGAGCAGTTCTTC
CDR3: CASSESTGTEQFF

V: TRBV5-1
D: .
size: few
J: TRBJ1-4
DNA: TGCGCCAGCAGCCTACTGCCAGGGAGAGGTGAAAAACTGTTTTTT
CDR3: CASSLLPGRGEKLFF

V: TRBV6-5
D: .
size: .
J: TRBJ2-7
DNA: TGTGCCAGCAGTTACCTGCTATTGTTTTACGAGCAGTACTTC
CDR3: CASSYLLLFYEQYF

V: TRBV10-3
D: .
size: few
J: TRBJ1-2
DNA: TGTGCCATCAGTGAGCCGGGGAACTATGGCTACACCTTC
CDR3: CAISEPGNYGYTF

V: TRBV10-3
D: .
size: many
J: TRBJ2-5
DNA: TGTGCCATCAGTGAGTCCCAGGGGCAAGAGACCCAGTACTTC
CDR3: CAISESQGQETQYF

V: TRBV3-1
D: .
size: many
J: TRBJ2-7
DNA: TGTGCCAGCAGCCAAGGGCCCCGGGGCCAGGGCTACGAGCAGTACTTC
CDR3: CASSQGPRGQGYEQYF

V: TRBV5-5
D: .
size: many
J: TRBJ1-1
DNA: TGTGCCAGCAGCTTGTCCCTCGACAGAACGAGCACTGAAGCTTTCTTT
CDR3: CASSLSLDRTSTEAFF

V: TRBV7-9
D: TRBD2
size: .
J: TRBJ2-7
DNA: TGTGCCAGCAGCAAAGCGACTAGCGGCACCTACGAGCAGTACTTC
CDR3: CASSKATSGTYEQYF

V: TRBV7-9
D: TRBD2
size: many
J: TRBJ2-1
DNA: TGTGCCAGCGCGAATAGCGGGACCGGGGAGGAGCAGTTCTTC
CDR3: CASANSGTGEEQFF

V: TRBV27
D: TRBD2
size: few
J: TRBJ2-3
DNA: TGTGCCAGCAGTTTATATACCGGGACTAGCAGCGTAGATACGCAGTATTTT
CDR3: CASSLYTGTSSVDTQYF

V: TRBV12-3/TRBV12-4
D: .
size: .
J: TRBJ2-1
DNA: TGTGCCAGCAGTCCAGCCAGCGGATACTACAATGAGCAGTTCTTC
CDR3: CASSPASGYYNEQFF

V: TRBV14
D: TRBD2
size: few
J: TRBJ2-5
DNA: TGTGCCAGCAGCGACTTACACGCGGGAGGGCCAAAGGCGGAGACCCAGTACTTC
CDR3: CASSDLHAGGPKAETQYF

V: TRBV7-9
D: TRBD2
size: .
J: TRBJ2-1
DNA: TGTGCCAGCAGCTCTGGACTAGCGGGAGCGGGAGAGCAGTTCTTC
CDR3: CASSSGLAGAGEQFF

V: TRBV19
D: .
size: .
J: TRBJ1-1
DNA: TGTGCCAGTAGTATCGGGGAGGGAACTGAAGCTTTCTTT
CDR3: CASSIGEGTEAFF

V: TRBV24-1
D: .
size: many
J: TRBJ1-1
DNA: TGTGCCACCAGTGACGGGCCCTACACTGAAGCTTTCTTT
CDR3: CATSDGPYTEAFF

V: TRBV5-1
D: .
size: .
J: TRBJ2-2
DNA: TGCGCCAGCAGCTTGGACGTCACCGGGGAGCTGTTTTTT
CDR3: CASSLDVTGELFF

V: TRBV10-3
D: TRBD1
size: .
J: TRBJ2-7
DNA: TGTGCCATCAGTGATCCCGGGACAGGGGTTTCCTACGAGCAGTACTTC
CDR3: CAISDPGTGVSYEQYF

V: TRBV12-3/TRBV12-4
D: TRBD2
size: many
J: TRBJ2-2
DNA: TGTGCCAGCAGTTTGTGGGGGAAGGGACTAGCGCTCACCGGGGAGCTGTTTTTT
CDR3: CASSLWGKGLALTGELFF

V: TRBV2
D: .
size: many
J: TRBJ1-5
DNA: TGTGCCAGCAGTGAAGCAGCCGGAAGAAATCAGCCCCAGCATTTT
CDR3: CASSEAAGRNQPQHF

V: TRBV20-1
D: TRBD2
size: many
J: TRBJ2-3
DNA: TGCAGTGCTAGAGATCGGGCCGCGGGAGGCCCCGGGGATACGCAGTATTTT
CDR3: CSARDRAAGGPGDTQYF

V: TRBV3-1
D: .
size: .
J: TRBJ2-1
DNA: TGTGCCAGCAGTGAATACCAGACAATCAATTACAATGAGCAGTTCTTC
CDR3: CASSEYQTINYNEQFF

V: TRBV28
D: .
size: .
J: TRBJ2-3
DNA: TGTGCCAGCAGCCACCTATCCCTAGGGTGGACAGATACGCAGTATTTT
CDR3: CASSHLSLGWTDTQYF

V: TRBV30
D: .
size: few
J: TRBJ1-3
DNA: TGTGCCTGGAGCCACAGCTTAGGGGCTGGAAACACCATATATTTT
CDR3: CAWSHSLGAGNTIYF

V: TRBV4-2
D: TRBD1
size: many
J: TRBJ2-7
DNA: TGTGCCAGCAGCCACGCGTCGGACAGGGGATCTTACGAGCAGTACTTC
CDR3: CASSHASDRGSYEQYF